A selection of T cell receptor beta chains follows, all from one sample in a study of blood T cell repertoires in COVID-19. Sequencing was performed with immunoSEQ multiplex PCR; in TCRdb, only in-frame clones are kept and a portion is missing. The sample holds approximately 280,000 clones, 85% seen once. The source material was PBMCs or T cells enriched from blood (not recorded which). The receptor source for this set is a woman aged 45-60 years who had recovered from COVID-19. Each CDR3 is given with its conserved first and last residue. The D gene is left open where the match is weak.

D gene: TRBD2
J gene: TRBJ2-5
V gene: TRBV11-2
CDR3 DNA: TGTGCCAGCAGCTTAGTGAGACTAGCGGGAGCAATGGAGACCCAGTACTTC
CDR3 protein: CASSLVRLAGAMETQYF

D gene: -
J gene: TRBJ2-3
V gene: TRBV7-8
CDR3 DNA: TGTGCCAGCAGCTTAAGGGGACTCAAGATCACAGATACGCAGTATTTT
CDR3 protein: CASSLRGLKITDTQYF

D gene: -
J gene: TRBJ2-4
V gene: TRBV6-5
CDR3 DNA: TGTGCCAGCAGTTACGCAGGGAAAAACATTCAGTACTTC
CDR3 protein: CASSYAGKNIQYF

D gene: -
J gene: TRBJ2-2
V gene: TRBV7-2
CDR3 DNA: TGTGCCAGCAGCTTAATGGGGACAACTAACACCGGGGAGCTGTTTTTT
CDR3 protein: CASSLMGTTNTGELFF

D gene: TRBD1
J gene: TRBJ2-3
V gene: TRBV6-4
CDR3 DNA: TGTGCCAGCAGTGACACAGGGGGCTTTGATACGCAGTATTTT
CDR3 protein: CASSDTGGFDTQYF

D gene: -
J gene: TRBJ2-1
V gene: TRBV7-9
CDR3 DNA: TGTGCCAGCCGACAGTGGAATGAGCAGTTCTTC
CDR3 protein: CASRQWNEQFF

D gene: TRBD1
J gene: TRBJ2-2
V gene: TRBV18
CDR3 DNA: TGTGCCAGCTCACCACAAGGACCGGGACAGGGGGCGAGGGAGCTGTTTTTT
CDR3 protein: CASSPQGPGQGARELFF

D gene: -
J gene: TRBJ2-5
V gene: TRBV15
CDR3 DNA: TGTGCCACCAGCAGGGGGGCAAGGGTCGGAAAGACCCAGTACTTC
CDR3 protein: CATSRGARVGKTQYF

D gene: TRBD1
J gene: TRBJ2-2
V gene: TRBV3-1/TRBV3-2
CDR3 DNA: TGTGCCAGCACTGCTGTGGTGGGACAGGGGTCCACCGGGGAGCTGTTTTTT
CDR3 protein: CASTAVVGQGSTGELFF

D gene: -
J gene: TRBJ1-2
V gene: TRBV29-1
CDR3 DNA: TGCAGCGTTGTTCGAACAGTTGATGGCTACACCTTC
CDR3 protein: CSVVRTVDGYTF